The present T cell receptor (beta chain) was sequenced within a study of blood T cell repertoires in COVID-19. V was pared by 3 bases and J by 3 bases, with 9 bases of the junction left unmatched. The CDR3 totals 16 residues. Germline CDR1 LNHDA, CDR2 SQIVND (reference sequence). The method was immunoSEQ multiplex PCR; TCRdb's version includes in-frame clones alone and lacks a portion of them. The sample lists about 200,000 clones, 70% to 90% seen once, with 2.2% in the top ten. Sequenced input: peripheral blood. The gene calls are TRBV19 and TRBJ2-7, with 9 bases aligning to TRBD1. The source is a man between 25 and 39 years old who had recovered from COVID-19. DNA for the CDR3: TGTGCCAGTAGTATTGGACAGGGGCGCGGACGCTACGAGCAGTACTTC. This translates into CASSIGQGRGRYEQYF.